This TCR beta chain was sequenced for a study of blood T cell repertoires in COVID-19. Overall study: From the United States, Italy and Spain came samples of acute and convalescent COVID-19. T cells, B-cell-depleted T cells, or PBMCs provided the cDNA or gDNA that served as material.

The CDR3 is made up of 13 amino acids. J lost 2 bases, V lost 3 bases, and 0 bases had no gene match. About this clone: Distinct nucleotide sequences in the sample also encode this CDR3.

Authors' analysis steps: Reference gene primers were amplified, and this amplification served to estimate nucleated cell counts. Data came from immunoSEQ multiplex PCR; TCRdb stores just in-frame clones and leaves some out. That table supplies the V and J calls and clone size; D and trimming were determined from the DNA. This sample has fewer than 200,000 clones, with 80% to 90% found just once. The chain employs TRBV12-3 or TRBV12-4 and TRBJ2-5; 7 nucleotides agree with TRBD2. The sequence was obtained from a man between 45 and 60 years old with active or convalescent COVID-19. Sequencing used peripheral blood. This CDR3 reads CASSLGGQETQYF. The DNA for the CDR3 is TGTGCCAGCAGTTTGGGGGGGCAAGAGACCCAGTACTTC.